The text below deals with one TCR beta chain. This record comes from a study of T-cell reconstitution after alpha-beta-depleted transplantation in children. Germline V gene lookup returns CDR1 SGHDN and CDR2 FVKESK. CDR3 length: 12 residues. The V and J ends lost 3 bases and 4 bases respectively, with 6 bases between them. Preparing the TCRbeta library involved the use of unique molecular identifiers. TCRdb ran MiXCR on the PCR reads and lists one entry per CDR3 protein. The table records more than 250,000 distinct CDR3 sequences, almost 10% of them present only once. The source is a human donor who donated a stem cell graft to a child with SCID. The genes are TRBV14 and TRBJ2-5; D is unresolved. Here the sequenced sample was PBMCs from the stem cell graft donor, taken from the stem cell graft. CDR3 sequence: CASSHWGETQYF. In DNA form, the CDR3 reads TGTGCCAGCAGCCACTGGGGAGAGACCCAGTACTTC.